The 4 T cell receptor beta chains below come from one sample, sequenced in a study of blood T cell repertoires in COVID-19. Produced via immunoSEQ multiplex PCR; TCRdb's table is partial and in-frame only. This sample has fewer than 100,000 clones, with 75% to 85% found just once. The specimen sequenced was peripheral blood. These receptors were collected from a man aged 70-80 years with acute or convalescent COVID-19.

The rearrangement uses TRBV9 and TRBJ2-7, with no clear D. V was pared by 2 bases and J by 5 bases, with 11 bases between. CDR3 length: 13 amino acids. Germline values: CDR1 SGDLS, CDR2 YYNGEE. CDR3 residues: CASSVGPDDEQYF. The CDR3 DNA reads TGTGCCAGCAGCGTGGGCCCAGACGACGAGCAGTACTTC.

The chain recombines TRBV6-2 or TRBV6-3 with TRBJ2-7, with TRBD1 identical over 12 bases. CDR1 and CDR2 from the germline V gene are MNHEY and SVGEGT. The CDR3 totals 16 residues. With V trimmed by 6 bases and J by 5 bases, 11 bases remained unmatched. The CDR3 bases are TGTGCCAGCAGCTCCCCACCGGGACAGGGGGCAGACGAGCAGTACTTC. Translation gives CASSSPPGQGADEQYF.

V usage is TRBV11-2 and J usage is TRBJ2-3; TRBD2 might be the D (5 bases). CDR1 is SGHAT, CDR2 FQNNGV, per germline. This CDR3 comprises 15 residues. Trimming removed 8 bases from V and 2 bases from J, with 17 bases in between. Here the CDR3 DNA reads TGTGCCAGCCGACCTCGGGAACTGATCACAGATACGCAGTATTTT. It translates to CASRPRELITDTQYF.

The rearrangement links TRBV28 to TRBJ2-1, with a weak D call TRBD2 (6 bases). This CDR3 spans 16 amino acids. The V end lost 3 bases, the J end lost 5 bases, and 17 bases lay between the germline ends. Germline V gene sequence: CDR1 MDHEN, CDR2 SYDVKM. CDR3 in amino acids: CASSFSGGYPHNEQFF. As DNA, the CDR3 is TGTGCCAGCAGTTTTAGCGGCGGTTATCCCCACAATGAGCAGTTCTTC.